The rows below give T cell receptor beta chains drawn from one sample of a study of CD8+CD57+ T cells in acquired aplastic anemia. From the reads, TCRdb called clonotypes with MiXCR, one entry per CDR3 protein. This table has 190,000 or so distinct CDR3 sequences, around 60% appearing once. The sample consisted of sorted CD4+, CD8+, or CD8+CD57+ T cells (not recorded which) from PBMCs. These receptors came from a human donor in good health. The CDR3 runs from the conserved cysteine through the conserved F or W. A D gene is named only where the DNA matches it firmly. A clone size is listed for some rows: how often the clone was seen (once, few, many), or a class if it is expanded.

j_call d_call v_call clone_size cdr3_nt cdr3_aa
TRBJ2-1 TRBD1 TRBV5-1 - TGCGCCAGCAGCCTTACGCCGGGACAGGAATACAATGAGCAGTTCTTC CASSLTPGQEYNEQFF
TRBJ2-1 TRBD1 TRBV7-9 - TGTGCCGGCCTGGAGGACAGGGTCGATAATGAGCAGTTCTTC CAGLEDRVDNEQFF
TRBJ2-3 - TRBV24-1 - TGTGCCACCAGTGATTCCGACAAGCCCTTCACAGATACGCAGTATTTT CATSDSDKPFTDTQYF
TRBJ2-1 TRBD2 TRBV9 - TGTGCCAGCAGTGCGGCGGGACTAGCGGTCTCCTACAATGAGCAGTTCTTC CASSAAGLAVSYNEQFF
TRBJ1-4 - TRBV5-1 - TGCGCCAGCAGCTTCCCGGGGGAGCAGCGGGGGGATGAAAAACTGTTTTTT CASSFPGEQRGDEKLFF
TRBJ1-1 - TRBV5-6 - TGTGCCAGCAGCTCACAGGCCCTCACTGAAGCTTTCTTT CASSSQALTEAFF
TRBJ2-3 TRBD2 TRBV5-1 - TGCGCCAGCAGCTTGGCCGGAGCGGGGGGGTTAACAGATACGCAGTATTTT CASSLAGAGGLTDTQYF
TRBJ2-3 - TRBV20-1 many TGCAGTGCCGATCAGGAGGGGGGGCGGGCAGATACGCAGTATTTT CSADQEGGRADTQYF
TRBJ1-2 - TRBV25-1 - TGTGCCAGCAGTGCCCCCGGGACCCTACACAGGAGCTTTACCTTC CASSAPGTLHRSFTF
TRBJ2-7 TRBD1 TRBV20-1 many TGCAGTGCTAGAGAAAGGACAGGGGCATCCTACGAGCAGTACTTC CSARERTGASYEQYF
TRBJ2-7 TRBD1 TRBV7-6 - TGTGCCAGCAGCGCCGGGACAGGGAGCGACGAGCAGTACTTC CASSAGTGSDEQYF
TRBJ1-4 - TRBV29-1 - TGCAGCGCCTATCCCAGCCCATTAGGTGAAAAACTGTTTTTT CSAYPSPLGEKLFF
TRBJ2-1 - TRBV14 - TGTGCCAGCAGCCTCATTGTGGCCCGCAATGAGCAGTTCTTC CASSLIVARNEQFF
TRBJ2-2 - TRBV7-9 once TGTGCCAGCAGCACACAGGGAACCAGGGAGCTGTTTTTT CASSTQGTRELFF
TRBJ2-5 - TRBV7-8 - TGTGCCAGCAGCTTAGAGGGCAGGGGTTCCGGGGCCCAGTACTTC CASSLEGRGSGAQYF
TRBJ1-5 - TRBV7-9 few TGTGCCAGCAGCCGGGACGGGCGCAATCAGCCCCAGCATTTT CASSRDGRNQPQHF
TRBJ2-1 - TRBV20-1 - TGCAGTGCTAGAGATGGACTCGGTGTTAGCTCCTACAATGAGCAGTTCTTC CSARDGLGVSSYNEQFF
TRBJ2-6 - TRBV7-2 - TGTGCCAGCAGCTTAACGCACAACTCTGGGGCCAACGTCCTGACTTTC CASSLTHNSGANVLTF
TRBJ2-5 - TRBV9 - TGTGCCAGCAGCGTAGGCGGGACTGAGACCCAGTACTTC CASSVGGTETQYF
TRBJ2-7 TRBD2 TRBV20-1 many TGCAGTGCTACAGCGGGATTAAACTACGAGCAGTACTTC CSATAGLNYEQYF
TRBJ2-1 TRBD2 TRBV2 - TGTGCCAGCCCTGGGACTACTCGCAATGAGCAGTTCTTC CASPGTTRNEQFF
TRBJ2-1 - TRBV27 few TGTGCCAGCGCCGACTTCAACCGCGAAAATGAGCAGTTCTTC CASADFNRENEQFF
TRBJ2-7 TRBD2 TRBV19 once TGTGCCAGCTCGACTAGCGGGGTTTACGAGCAGTACTTC CASSTSGVYEQYF
TRBJ1-2 - TRBV19 - TGTGCCAGTAGTATATCGGGCACTGGCTACACCTTC CASSISGTGYTF
TRBJ2-1 - TRBV6-5 many TGTGCCAGCAGTGGCCGTATTAGTGAGCAGTTCTTC CASSGRISEQFF
TRBJ1-1 - TRBV9 - TGTGCCAGCAGCGTAGGGGGGGGGGGGGCAGGGGACACTGAAGCTTTCTTT CASSVGGGGAGDTEAFF
TRBJ1-1 - TRBV9 - TGTGCCAGCAGCGCGCCGGGAGGGGGGAAGCCGGCTTTCTTT CASSAPGGGKPAFF
TRBJ1-3 - TRBV2 many TGTGCCAGCAGGATCTCTGGAAACACCATATATTTT CASRISGNTIYF
TRBJ2-7 - TRBV12-3/TRBV12-4 - TGTGCCAGCAGTCCCACAGGGTACAGCTCCTACGAGCAGTACTTC CASSPTGYSSYEQYF
TRBJ2-1 TRBD1 TRBV19 many TGTGCCAGTAGTCCGGGACAGGGGGGTGAGCAGTTCTTC CASSPGQGGEQFF
TRBJ1-5 - TRBV10-3 medium-sized TGTGCCATCAGTGAGGTGGGGGAAAGTCAGCCCCAGCATTTT CAISEVGESQPQHF
TRBJ2-1 TRBD2 TRBV7-2 many TGTGCCAGCAGCTTAACGGGACTAGCGGGATCATATATTCGTAGTGAGCAGTTCTTC CASSLTGLAGSYIRSEQFF
TRBJ2-1 - TRBV7-9 once TGTGCCAGCAGCTTAGTAGGGGGGGGTGAGCAGTTCTTC CASSLVGGGEQFF